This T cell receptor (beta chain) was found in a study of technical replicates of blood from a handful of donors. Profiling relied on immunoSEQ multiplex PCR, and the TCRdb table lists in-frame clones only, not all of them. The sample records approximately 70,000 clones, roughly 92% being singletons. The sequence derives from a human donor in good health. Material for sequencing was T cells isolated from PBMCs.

The CDR3 region is CASSFPGLAGGPYNEQFF. CDR3 DNA sequence: TGTGCCAGCAGCTTTCCGGGACTAGCGGGAGGGCCTTACAATGAGCAGTTCTTC. This sequence joins TRBV7-9 and TRBJ2-1; 16 positions agree with TRBD2. Germline V gene lookup returns CDR1 SEHNR and CDR2 FQNEAQ (reference sequence). The CDR3 covers 18 residues. Trimming cost V 3 bases and J 4 bases; bases outside gene matches: 6.